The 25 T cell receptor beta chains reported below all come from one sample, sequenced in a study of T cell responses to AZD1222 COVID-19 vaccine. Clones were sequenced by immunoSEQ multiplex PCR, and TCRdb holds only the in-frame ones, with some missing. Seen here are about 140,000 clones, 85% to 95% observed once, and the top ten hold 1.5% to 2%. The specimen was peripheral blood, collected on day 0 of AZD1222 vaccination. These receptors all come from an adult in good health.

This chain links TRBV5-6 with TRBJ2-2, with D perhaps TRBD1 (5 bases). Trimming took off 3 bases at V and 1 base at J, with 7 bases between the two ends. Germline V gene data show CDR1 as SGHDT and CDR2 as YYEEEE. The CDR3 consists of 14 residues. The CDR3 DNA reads TGTGCCAGCAGCTATGGACAGAACACCGGGGAGCTGTTTTTT. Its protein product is CASSYGQNTGELFF.

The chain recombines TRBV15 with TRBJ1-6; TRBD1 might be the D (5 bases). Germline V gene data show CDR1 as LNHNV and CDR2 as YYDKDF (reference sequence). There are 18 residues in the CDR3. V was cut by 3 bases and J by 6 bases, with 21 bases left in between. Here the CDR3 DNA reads TGTGCCACCAGCAGTGGACTTTTAGGGACGTTTTTTAATTCACCCCTCCACTTT. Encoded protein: CATSSGLLGTFFNSPLHF.

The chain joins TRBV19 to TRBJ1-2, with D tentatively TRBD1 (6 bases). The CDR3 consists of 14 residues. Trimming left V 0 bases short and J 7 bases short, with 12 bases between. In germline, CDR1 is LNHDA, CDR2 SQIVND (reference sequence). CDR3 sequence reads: CASSIDFGGAGYTF. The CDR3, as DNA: TGTGCCAGTAGTATAGATTTCGGGGGCGCTGGCTACACCTTC.

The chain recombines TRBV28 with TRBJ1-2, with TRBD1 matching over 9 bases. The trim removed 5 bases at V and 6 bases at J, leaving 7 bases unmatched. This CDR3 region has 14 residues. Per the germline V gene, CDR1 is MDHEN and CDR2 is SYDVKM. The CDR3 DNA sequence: TGTGCCAGCAGTGCGGGGACAGGGACTAATGGCTACACCTTC. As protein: CASSAGTGTNGYTF.

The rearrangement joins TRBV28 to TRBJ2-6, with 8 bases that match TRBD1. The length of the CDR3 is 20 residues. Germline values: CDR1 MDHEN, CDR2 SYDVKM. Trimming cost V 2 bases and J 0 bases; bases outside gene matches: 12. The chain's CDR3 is CASSLVLRDRTLSGANVLTF. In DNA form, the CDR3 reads TGTGCCAGCAGTTTAGTTCTGCGGGACAGGACGCTCTCTGGGGCCAACGTCCTGACTTTC.

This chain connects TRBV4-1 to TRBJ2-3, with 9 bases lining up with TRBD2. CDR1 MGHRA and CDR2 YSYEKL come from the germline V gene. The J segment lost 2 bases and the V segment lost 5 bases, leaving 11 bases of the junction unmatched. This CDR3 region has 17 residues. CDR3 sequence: CASSANVAGEATDTQYF. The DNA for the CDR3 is TGCGCCAGCAGCGCCAACGTAGCGGGAGAGGCCACAGATACGCAGTATTTT.

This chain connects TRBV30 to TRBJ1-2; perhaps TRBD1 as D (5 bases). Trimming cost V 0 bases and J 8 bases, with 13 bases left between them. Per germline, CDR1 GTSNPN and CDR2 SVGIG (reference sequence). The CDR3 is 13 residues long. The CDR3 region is CAWSVIYEGGYTF. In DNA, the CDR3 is TGTGCCTGGAGTGTAATTTATGAGGGGGGCTACACCTTC. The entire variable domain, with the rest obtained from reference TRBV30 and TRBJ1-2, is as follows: SQTIHQWPATLVQPVGSPLSLECTVEGTSNPNLYWYRQAAGRGLQLLFYSVGIGQISSEVPQNLSASRPQDRQFILSSKKLLLSDSGFYLCAWSVIYEGGYTFGSGTRLTVV.

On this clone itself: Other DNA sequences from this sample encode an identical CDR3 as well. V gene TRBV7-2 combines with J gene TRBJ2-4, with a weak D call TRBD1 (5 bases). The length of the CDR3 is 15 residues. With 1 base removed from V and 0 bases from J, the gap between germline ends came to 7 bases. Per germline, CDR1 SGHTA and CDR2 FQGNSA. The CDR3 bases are TGTGCCAGCAGCTTAGAGGGGCTAGCCAAAAACATTCAGTACTTC. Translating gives CASSLEGLAKNIQYF.

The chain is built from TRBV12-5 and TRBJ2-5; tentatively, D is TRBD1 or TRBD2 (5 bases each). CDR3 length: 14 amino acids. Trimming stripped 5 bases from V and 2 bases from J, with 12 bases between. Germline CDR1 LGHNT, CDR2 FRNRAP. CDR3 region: CASGPGAAQETQYF. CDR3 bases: TGTGCTAGTGGTCCCGGGGCGGCACAAGAGACCCAGTACTTC.

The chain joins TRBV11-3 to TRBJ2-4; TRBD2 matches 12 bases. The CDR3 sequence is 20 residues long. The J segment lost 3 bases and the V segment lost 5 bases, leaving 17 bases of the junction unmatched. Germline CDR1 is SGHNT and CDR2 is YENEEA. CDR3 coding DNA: TGTGCCAGCAGCCGAGGCACGGGGACTAGCGGGCCTGGAGGCAAAAACATTCAGTACTTC. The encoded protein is CASSRGTGTSGPGGKNIQYF.

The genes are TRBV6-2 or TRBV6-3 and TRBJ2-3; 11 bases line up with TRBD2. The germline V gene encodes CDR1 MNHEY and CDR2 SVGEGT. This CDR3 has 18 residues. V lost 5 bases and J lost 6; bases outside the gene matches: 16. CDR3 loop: CASSPIELAGEEGDTQYF. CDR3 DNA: TGTGCCAGCAGTCCAATAGAACTAGCGGGAGAGGAGGGGGATACGCAGTATTTT.

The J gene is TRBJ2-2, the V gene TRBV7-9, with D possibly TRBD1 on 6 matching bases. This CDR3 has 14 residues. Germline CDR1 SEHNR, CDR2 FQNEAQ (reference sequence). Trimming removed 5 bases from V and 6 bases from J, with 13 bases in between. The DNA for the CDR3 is TGTGCCAGCAGCCCCACAGGGACCCCCGGGGAGCTGTTTTTT. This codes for CASSPTGTPGELFF.

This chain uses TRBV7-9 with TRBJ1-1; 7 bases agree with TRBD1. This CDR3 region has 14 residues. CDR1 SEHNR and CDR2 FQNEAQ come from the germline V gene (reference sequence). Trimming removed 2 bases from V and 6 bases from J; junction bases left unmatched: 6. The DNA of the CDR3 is TGTGCCAGCAGCTTAAGACAGGGCTGGGCTGAAGCTTTCTTT. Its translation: CASSLRQGWAEAFF. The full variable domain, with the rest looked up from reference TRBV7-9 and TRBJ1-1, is DTGVSQNPRHKITKRGQNVTFRCDPISEHNRLYWYRQTLGQGPEFLTYFQNEAQLEKSRLLSDRFSAERPKGSFSTLEIQRTEQGDSAMYLCASSLRQGWAEAFFGQGTRLTVV.

The DNA of the CDR3 is TGCAGCGTTAGCGGGAGGGCCACCGATACGCAGTATTTT. Its protein product is CSVSGRATDTQYF. The genes are TRBV29-1 and TRBJ2-3; 10 nucleotides match TRBD2. V was clipped by 5 bases and J by 6 bases; unmatched bases: 5. Per germline, CDR1 SQVTM and CDR2 ANQGSEA. CDR3 size: 13 residues.

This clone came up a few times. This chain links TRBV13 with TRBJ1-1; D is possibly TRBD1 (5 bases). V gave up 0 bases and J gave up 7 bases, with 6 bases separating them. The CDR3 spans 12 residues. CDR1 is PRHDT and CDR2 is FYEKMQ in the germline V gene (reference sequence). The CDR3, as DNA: TGTGCCAGCAGCTTAGGCAGGGATGAAGCTTTCTTT. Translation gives CASSLGRDEAFF.

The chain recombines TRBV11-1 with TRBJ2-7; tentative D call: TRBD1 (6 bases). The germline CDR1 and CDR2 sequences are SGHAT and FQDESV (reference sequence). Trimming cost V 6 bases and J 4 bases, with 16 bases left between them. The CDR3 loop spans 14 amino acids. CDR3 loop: CASRRPGDGYEQYF. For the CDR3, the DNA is TGTGCCAGCAGACGGCCAGGGGACGGATACGAGCAGTACTTC.

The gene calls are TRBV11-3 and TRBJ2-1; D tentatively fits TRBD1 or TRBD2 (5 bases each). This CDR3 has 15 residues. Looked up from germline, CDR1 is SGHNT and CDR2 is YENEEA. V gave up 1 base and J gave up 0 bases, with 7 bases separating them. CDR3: CASSLGGSSYNEQFF. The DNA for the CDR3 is TGTGCCAGCAGCTTAGGGGGGAGCTCCTACAATGAGCAGTTCTTC.

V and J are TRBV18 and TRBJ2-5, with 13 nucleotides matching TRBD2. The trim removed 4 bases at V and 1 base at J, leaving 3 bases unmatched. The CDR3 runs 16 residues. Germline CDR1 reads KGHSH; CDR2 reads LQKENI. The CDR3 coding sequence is TGTGCCAGCTCACAGGGACTAGCGGGGCTCCAAGAGACCCAGTACTTC. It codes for CASSQGLAGLQETQYF.

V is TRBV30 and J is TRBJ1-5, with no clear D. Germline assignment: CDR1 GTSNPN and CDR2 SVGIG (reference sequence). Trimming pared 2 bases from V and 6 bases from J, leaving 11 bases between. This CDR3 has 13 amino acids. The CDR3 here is CAWSPPGSQPQHF. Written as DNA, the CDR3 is TGTGCCTGGAGTCCCCCTGGGAGTCAGCCCCAGCATTTT.

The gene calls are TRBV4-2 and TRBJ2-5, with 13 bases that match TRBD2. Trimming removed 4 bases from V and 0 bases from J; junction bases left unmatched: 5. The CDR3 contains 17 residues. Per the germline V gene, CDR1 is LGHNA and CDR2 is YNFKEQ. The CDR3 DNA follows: TGTGCCAGCAGCCCGGGACTAGCGGGGTACCACCAAGAGACCCAGTACTTC. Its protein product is CASSPGLAGYHQETQYF.

CDR3 protein: CASSLQRSNEQFF. For the CDR3, the DNA is TGTGCCAGCAGTCTACAGCGAAGCAATGAGCAGTTCTTC. The chain employs TRBV6-5 and TRBJ2-1; no firm D call. The germline V and J ends were trimmed by 5 bases and 6 bases, with 11 bases remaining between them. The CDR3 has 13 amino acids. Germline CDR1 MNHEY, CDR2 SVGAGI.

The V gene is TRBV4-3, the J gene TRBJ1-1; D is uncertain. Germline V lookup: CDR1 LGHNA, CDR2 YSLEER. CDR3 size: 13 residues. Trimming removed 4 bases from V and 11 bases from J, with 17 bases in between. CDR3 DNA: TGCGCCAGCAGCCCCAATGCGGGGTTTGGGGCTTTCTTT. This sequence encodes CASSPNAGFGAFF.

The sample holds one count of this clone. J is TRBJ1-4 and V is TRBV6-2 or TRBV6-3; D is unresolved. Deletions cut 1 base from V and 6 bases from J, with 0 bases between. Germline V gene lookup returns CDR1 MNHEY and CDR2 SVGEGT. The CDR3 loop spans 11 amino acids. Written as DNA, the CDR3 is TGTGCCAGCAGTTACTATGAAAAACTGTTTTTT. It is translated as CASSYYEKLFF.

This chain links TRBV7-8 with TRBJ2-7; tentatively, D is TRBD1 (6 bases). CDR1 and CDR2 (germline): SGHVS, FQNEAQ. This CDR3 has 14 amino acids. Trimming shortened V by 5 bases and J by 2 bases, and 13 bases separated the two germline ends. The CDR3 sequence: CASSLRGTPYEQYF. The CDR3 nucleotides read TGTGCCAGCAGCCTCAGGGGAACCCCCTACGAGCAGTACTTC.

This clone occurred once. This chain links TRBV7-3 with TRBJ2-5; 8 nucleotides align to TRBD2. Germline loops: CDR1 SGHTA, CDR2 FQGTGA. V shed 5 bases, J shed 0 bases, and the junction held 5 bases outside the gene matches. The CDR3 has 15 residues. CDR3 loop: CASSLVGGDQETQYF. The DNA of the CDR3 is TGTGCCAGCAGCCTCGTCGGGGGGGACCAAGAGACCCAGTACTTC.